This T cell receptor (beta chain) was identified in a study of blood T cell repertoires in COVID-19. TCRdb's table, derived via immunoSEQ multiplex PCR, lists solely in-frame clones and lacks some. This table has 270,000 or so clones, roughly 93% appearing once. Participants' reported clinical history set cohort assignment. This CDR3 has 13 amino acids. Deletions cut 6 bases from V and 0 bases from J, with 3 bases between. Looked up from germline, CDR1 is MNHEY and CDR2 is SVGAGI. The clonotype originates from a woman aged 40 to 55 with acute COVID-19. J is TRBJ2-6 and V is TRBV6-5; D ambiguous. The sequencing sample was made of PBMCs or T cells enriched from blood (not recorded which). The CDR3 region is CASSLSGANVLTF. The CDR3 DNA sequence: TGTGCCAGCAGCCTCTCTGGGGCCAACGTCCTGACTTTC.